This T cell receptor beta chain was found in a study of blood T cell repertoires in COVID-19. Study-level information: Sources were T cells, B-cell-depleted T cells, or PBMCs; the material itself was cDNA or gDNA.

Some clones are missing from TCRdb's copy, which holds only in-frame ones; the method was immunoSEQ multiplex PCR. Here the sample spans around 25,000 clones, around 70% being singletons. Germline-derived CDR1 and CDR2 are SGHRS and YFSETQ. The V segment lost 2 bases and the J segment 4 bases; nucleotides outside the gene matches: 11. This CDR3 comprises 17 residues. Material for sequencing was peripheral blood. The receptor was derived from a human donor in a cohort sampled during active or convalescent COVID-19. This chain joins TRBV5-1 and TRBJ1-4, with 7 bases matching TRBD1. The CDR3 loop is CASSLGQQAGGNEKLFF. The CDR3 coding sequence is TGCGCCAGCAGCTTAGGCCAGCAGGCAGGGGGTAATGAAAAACTGTTTTTT. The full variable domain, completed using reference TRBV5-1 and TRBJ1-4, is KAGVTQTPRYLIKTRGQQVTLSCSPISGHRSVSWYQQTPGQGLQFLFEYFSETQRNKGNFPGRFSGRQFSNSRSEMNVSTLELGDSALYLCASSLGQQAGGNEKLFFGSGTQLSVL.